Shown below are 27 T cell receptor beta chains from a single sample sequenced in a study of T cell changes during pregnancy in multiple sclerosis. Libraries were prepared by immunoSEQ multiplex PCR; TCRdb keeps only in-frame clonotypes and omits some of them. The sample lists about 32,000 clones, approximately 89% occurring once. Sequenced material: CD8+ T cells from peripheral blood mononuclear cells, taken in the first trimester of pregnancy. These receptors came from a female donor with multiple sclerosis, enrolled in a pregnancy study.

The V gene is TRBV28, the J gene TRBJ2-7; 10 nucleotides line up with TRBD1. CDR3 length equals 16 residues. Germline values: CDR1 MDHEN, CDR2 SYDVKM. Trimming took 6 bases from V and 4 from J; bases not matched to a gene: 12. The CDR3: CASSNIGGTGEYEQYF. For the CDR3, the DNA is TGTGCCAGCAGCAATATTGGGGGGACAGGGGAATACGAGCAGTACTTC. Looking up the rest from reference TRBV28 and TRBJ2-7 gives the full variable domain: DVKVTQSSRYLVKRTGEKVFLECVQDMDHENMFWYRQDPGLGLRLIYFSYDVKMKEKGDIPEGYSVSREKKERFSLILESASTNQTSMYLCASSNIGGTGEYEQYFGPGTRLTVT.

In DNA, the CDR3 is TGCGCCAGCAGGGATTACAGTTTAACTAGCACAGATACGCAGTATTTT. It codes for CASRDYSLTSTDTQYF. The V call is TRBV5-1, the J call TRBJ2-3; D remains unclear. Trimming left V 5 bases short and J 0 bases short, with 16 bases between. This CDR3 region has 16 residues. Germline-derived CDR1 and CDR2 are SGHRS and YFSETQ.

This chain's CDR3 is CASSPAYLTSGRDNEQFF. DNA of the CDR3: TGTGCCAGCAGCCCCGCTTATTTAACTAGCGGGAGGGACAATGAGCAGTTCTTC. The chain carries TRBV21-1 and TRBJ2-1; TRBD2 is taken as the D call from the table, unchecked against the DNA. TRBV21-1 is recorded as a pseudogene. The CDR3 has 18 amino acids.

By sample share, this clone is medium-sized. The rearrangement uses TRBV6-4 and TRBJ2-3, with D possibly matching TRBD2 (6 bases). V was shortened by 6 bases and J by 2 bases, with 15 bases between the two germline ends. The CDR3 length is 15 residues. CDR1 MRHNA and CDR2 SNTAGT come from the germline V gene. The CDR3 here is CASRSGGVDTDTQYF. DNA of the CDR3: TGTGCCAGCAGGAGTGGCGGGGTCGACACAGATACGCAGTATTTT.

This chain connects TRBV29-1 to TRBJ1-2; TRBD1 might be the D (6 bases). Germline CDR1 is SQVTM and CDR2 is ANQGSEA. The CDR3 extends over 11 amino acids. Trimming shortened V by 4 bases and J by 4 bases, and 7 bases separated the two germline ends. In DNA, the CDR3 is TGCAGCGTTGGGACAGTCTATGGCTACACCTTC. Protein: CSVGTVYGYTF.

This chain joins TRBV5-4 and TRBJ2-1; D might be TRBD2 (6 bases). V was clipped by 2 bases and J by 5 bases, with 11 bases between them. Germline V gives CDR1 SGHNT, CDR2 YYREEE (reference sequence). CDR3 length: 14 residues. Here the CDR3 reads CASSLLAIDNEQFF. The CDR3 nucleotides read TGTGCCAGCAGCTTACTAGCTATCGACAATGAGCAGTTCTTC.

The gene calls are TRBV5-5 and TRBJ1-1; D gene uncertain. V lost 4 bases, J lost 2 bases, and 12 bases lay in between. Germline CDR1 reads SGHKS; CDR2 reads YYEKEE (reference sequence). The CDR3 covers 14 residues. CDR3 region: CASSLPRGNTEAFF. DNA of the CDR3: TGTGCCAGCAGCCTCCCTAGAGGAAACACTGAAGCTTTCTTT.

Comment on this clone: The junction shows a germline mismatch at one end, possibly a read error. The chain joins TRBV5-1 to TRBJ2-5; 10 positions agree with TRBD2. Germline V gene sequence: CDR1 SGHRS, CDR2 YFSETQ. The length of the CDR3 is 16 residues. The CDR3, as DNA: TGCGCCAGCAGCTTGGCAGCTAGCGGGAGAGGAGAGATCCAGTACTTC. It codes for CASSLAASGRGEIQYF.

This chain connects TRBV2 to TRBJ1-2; no definite D call. The CDR3 totals 13 residues. Trimming took off 5 bases at V and 4 bases at J, with 11 bases between the two ends. Germline lookup yields CDR1 SNHLY and CDR2 FYNNEI. CDR3 in amino acids: CASSFDTAYGYTF. In nucleotides, the CDR3 is TGTGCCAGCAGTTTCGACACCGCCTATGGCTACACCTTC. The full variable domain, rest sourced from reference TRBV2 and TRBJ1-2, is EPEVTQTPSHQVTQMGQEVILRCVPISNHLYFYWYRQILGQKVEFLVSFYNNEISEKSEIFDDQFSVERPDGSNFTLKIRSTKLEDSAMYFCASSFDTAYGYTFGSGTRLTVV.

This clone is a singleton in its sample. The V gene is TRBV7-8, the J gene TRBJ1-5, with D perhaps TRBD1 (6 bases). CDR3 length: 15 amino acids. Trimming took off 4 bases at V and 1 base at J, with 11 bases between the two ends. Germline assignment: CDR1 SGHVS and CDR2 FQNEAQ. The DNA of the CDR3 is TGTGCCAGCAGCTGGGGGCAGGGAAGCAATCAGCCCCAGCATTTT. It is translated as CASSWGQGSNQPQHF.

In this sample, this clone turned up a few times. The rearrangement joins TRBV25-1 to TRBJ1-2; D uncertain. Germline lookup yields CDR1 MGHDK and CDR2 SYGVNS. With 4 bases removed from V and 6 bases from J, the gap between germline ends came to 12 bases. The CDR3 consists of 13 residues. The CDR3 region has the DNA TGTGCCAGCAGTGTCGCCAGGAACGATGGCTACACCTTC. This encodes CASSVARNDGYTF.

The chain uses TRBV28 and TRBJ2-1; 8 nucleotides agree with TRBD1. Germline V gene lookup returns CDR1 MDHEN and CDR2 SYDVKM. V lost 7 bases to trimming and J lost 5 bases; unmatched junction nucleotides: 22. The length of the CDR3 is 19 residues. The CDR3 loop reads CASTLGQGAWGNINNEQFF. The CDR3 DNA reads TGTGCCAGCACCTTAGGGCAGGGGGCATGGGGCAATATCAACAATGAGCAGTTCTTC.

V usage is TRBV4-1 and J usage is TRBJ1-3; 8 bases are shared with TRBD1. From germline, CDR1 is MGHRA and CDR2 YSYEKL. The CDR3 has 14 amino acids. Unmatched junction bases numbered 1, after V lost 3 bases and J lost 3 bases. The DNA for the CDR3 is TGCGCCAGCAGCCACAGGGGGCTTGGAAACACCATATATTTT. It translates to CASSHRGLGNTIYF.

This clone was detected a few times. The rearrangement uses TRBV6-4 and TRBJ2-3; D is possibly TRBD2 (6 bases). Trimming removed 5 bases at V and 4 bases at J, with 10 bases between. Germline lookup yields CDR1 MRHNA and CDR2 SNTAGT. The CDR3 contains 13 residues. The chain's CDR3 is CASSSGDSDTQYF. As DNA, the CDR3 is TGTGCCAGCAGTTCCGGGGACTCAGATACGCAGTATTTT.

The chain recombines TRBV6-1 with TRBJ1-2; D might be TRBD1 (6 bases). CDR1 MNHNS and CDR2 SASEGT come from the germline V gene. Trimming removed 3 bases at V and 7 bases at J, with 12 bases between. The CDR3 totals 13 residues. The CDR3 loop reads CASSDNTGSGYTF. As DNA, the CDR3 is TGTGCCAGCAGTGATAATACAGGGTCTGGCTACACCTTC.

The V gene is TRBV10-3, the J gene TRBJ2-1; 10 bases map to TRBD1. Germline V CDR1 and CDR2: ENHRY, SYGVKD. The CDR3 covers 16 residues. Germline trimming cut 0 bases from V and 4 bases from J; bases unmatched to any gene: 3. For the CDR3, the DNA is TGTGCCATCAGTGAGTCGTGGACAGGGGGATACAATGAGCAGTTCTTC. As protein: CAISESWTGGYNEQFF.

The chain combines TRBV9 with TRBJ1-3; D is uncertain. CDR1 is SGDLS, CDR2 YYNGEE, per germline. The CDR3 is made up of 15 amino acids. Trimming took 0 bases from V and 0 from J, leaving 7 bases between them. DNA for the CDR3: TGTGCCAGCAGCGTAGTGGGGAGCTCTGGAAACACCATATATTTT. Translation: CASSVVGSSGNTIYF.

The chain combines TRBV4-3 with TRBJ2-1, with D perhaps matching TRBD2 (5 bases). Germline V gene lookup returns CDR1 LGHNA and CDR2 YSLEER. The CDR3 runs to 15 residues. The V end lost 0 bases, the J end lost 1 base, and 7 bases lay between the germline ends. In DNA, the CDR3 is TGCGCCAGCAGCCAAGATCGGGGTTCCTACAATGAGCAGTTCTTC. Its protein is CASSQDRGSYNEQFF.

The J gene is TRBJ2-7, the V gene TRBV27; 13 bases fit TRBD2. The junction had 0 bases not matched to a gene; V was cut back by 5 bases and J by 2 bases. The CDR3 contains 14 residues. Per the germline V gene, CDR1 is MNHEY and CDR2 is SMNVEV (reference sequence). CDR3 nucleotide sequence: TGTGCCAGCAGTGGGACTAGCGGGACCTACGAGCAGTACTTC. Its protein is CASSGTSGTYEQYF.

The chain carries TRBV13 and TRBJ2-7; 7 bases agree with TRBD2. V was clipped by 5 bases and J by 2 bases; unmatched bases: 6. Germline values: CDR1 PRHDT, CDR2 FYEKMQ (reference sequence). CDR3 size: 14 residues. This CDR3 reads CASSQTSVPYEQYF. In nucleotides, the CDR3 is TGTGCCAGCAGCCAAACTAGCGTTCCCTACGAGCAGTACTTC.

The chain employs TRBV14 and TRBJ2-3; 7 bases line up with TRBD2. V shed 4 bases, J shed 1 base, and the junction held 2 bases outside the gene matches. This CDR3 spans 14 amino acids. Germline V gene data show CDR1 as SGHDN and CDR2 as FVKESK. This CDR3 reads CASSLSGRTDTQYF. The CDR3 DNA reads as TGTGCCAGCAGCCTTAGCGGGCGCACAGATACGCAGTATTTT.

The rearrangement uses TRBV6-5 and TRBJ2-1, with a tentative D call TRBD2 (6 bases). Per germline, CDR1 MNHEY and CDR2 SVGAGI. The CDR3 is 15 residues long. Trimming stripped 5 bases from V and 7 bases from J, with 18 bases between. In DNA form, the CDR3 reads TGTGCCAGCAGTCTGTCGGAGGGCCACTTTAATGAGCAGTTCTTC. Translating it yields CASSLSEGHFNEQFF.

The chain has TRBV6-5 and TRBJ1-1; D may be TRBD1 (6 bases). Germline V lookup: CDR1 MNHEY, CDR2 SVGAGI. The length of the CDR3 is 16 residues. Trimming pared 0 bases from V and 4 bases from J, leaving 15 bases between. The CDR3 DNA is TGTGCCAGCAGTTACTCATCGCAACAGGGTATCACTGAAGCTTTCTTT. Amino acids: CASSYSSQQGITEAFF.

The rearrangement uses TRBV5-6 and TRBJ2-5, with 13 positions matching TRBD2. Germline loops: CDR1 SGHDT, CDR2 YYEEEE. This CDR3 is built from 17 residues. V shed 3 bases and J 5 bases; nucleotides not matched to a gene: 10. The CDR3 loop is CASSSSLAGGDAETQYF. CDR3 DNA sequence: TGTGCCAGCAGCTCGTCACTAGCGGGAGGGGATGCGGAGACCCAGTACTTC.

The genes are TRBV28 and TRBJ2-1; D perhaps matches TRBD1 (5 bases). CDR1 MDHEN and CDR2 SYDVKM come from the germline V gene. V lost 5 bases to trimming and J lost 12 bases, with 14 bases between them. There are 12 residues in the CDR3. Here the CDR3 DNA reads TGTGCCAGCAGTGTTACAGGCGTTGGGCAGTTCTTC. It yields the protein CASSVTGVGQFF.

In this sample, this clone turned up once. This sequence joins TRBV10-3 and TRBJ2-3, with 10 bases aligning to TRBD1. Germline V gene lookup returns CDR1 ENHRY and CDR2 SYGVKD. The CDR3 totals 16 residues. V lost 3 bases to trimming and J lost 2 bases; unmatched junction nucleotides: 5. The CDR3 DNA reads TGTGCCATCAGTGACCCGGGACAGGGGTACACAGATACGCAGTATTTT. As protein: CAISDPGQGYTDTQYF.

This clone appeared a single time. The chain uses TRBV7-2 and TRBJ2-7; the match to TRBD2 covers 10 bases. The CDR3 runs to 15 residues. Germline CDR1 SGHTA, CDR2 FQGNSA. V shed 5 bases and J 3 bases; nucleotides not matched to a gene: 7. CDR3 sequence reads: CASSQGLAKYYEQYF. The CDR3, as DNA: TGTGCCAGCAGCCAGGGACTAGCGAAGTACTACGAGCAGTACTTC.